This entry describes one T cell receptor (beta chain). The data were obtained in a study of blood T cell repertoires in COVID-19. Background on the study: Spain, Italy and the United States supplied samples that represented acute and convalescent COVID-19.

The V gene's germline CDR1 is SQVTM and CDR2 ANQGSEA. The V end lost 4 bases, the J end lost 4 bases, and 13 bases lay between the germline ends. The CDR3 loop spans 13 amino acids. Some clones are missing from TCRdb's copy, which holds only in-frame ones; the method was immunoSEQ multiplex PCR. Altogether approximately 450,000 clones are present, roughly 91% being singletons, with the ten largest covering 4% to 5.5%. This TCR came from a woman between 25 and 40 years old with acute or convalescent COVID-19. This chain uses TRBV29-1 with TRBJ1-1, with D perhaps TRBD1 (5 bases). The sequencing input was peripheral blood. The CDR3 sequence: CSVVFGRGTEAFF. CDR3 nucleotide sequence: TGCAGCGTTGTCTTTGGTAGGGGCACTGAAGCTTTCTTT.